Listed below are T cell receptor beta chains from one sample, sequenced in a study of response to subunit inactivated influenza vaccine. TCRdb called the RT-PCR reads again in MiXCR, with one record for every CDR3 protein. The sample has approximately 490,000 distinct CDR3 sequences; under 8.5% are singletons. The source material was PBMCs from blood, sampled less than 30 months after vaccination. Receptors originate from a man aged 50-75 years who received an inactivated influenza vaccine. Both conserved end residues are part of each CDR3. Where a row states a size, it is once, few, many or the class of an expanded clone; other rows omit it.

TRBV7-2	.	CASTRTSGGETQYF
TRBV15	many	CATSDRGRNTEAFF
TRBV6-2/TRBV6-3	.	CASSYSILAGGPRPQETQYF
TRBV5-1	many	CASRTSQPPSNEQFF
TRBV5-1	few	CASSLTGYNTDTQYF
TRBV12-3/TRBV12-4	few	CASNLREGEKLFF
TRBV5-5	many	CASSSLKTGGWNEKLFF
TRBV2	few	CATTRWWAGGSEQFF
TRBV4-1	few	CASSQRGAYEQYF
TRBV29-1	few	CSVGQFNQPQHF
TRBV7-8	.	CASSLNIGFYEQFF
TRBV4-1	few	CASSQGPGGYGYTF
TRBV14	few	CASSSAGVTGSPLHF
TRBV9	few	CASSVGQRDQETQYF
TRBV5-6	.	CASSVGQFLYEQYF
TRBV29-1	few	CSVDGTGGRDTQYF
TRBV10-3	few	CAIRDSFSGGTDTQYF
TRBV4-1	.	CASSRHTQGTVSNQPQHF
TRBV9	many	CASSVAVRSEAFF
TRBV3-1	many	CASSRGQGGYEQYF
TRBV5-1	few	CASSLVWLAEPYEQYF
TRBV7-9	.	CASSPKRPSTDTQYF
TRBV4-3	few	CASSQGGRITDTQYF
TRBV3-1	few	CASSHIGQMGTDTQYF
TRBV6-2/TRBV6-3	few	CASNPAYLYEQYF
TRBV4-3	many	CASSQEPGTRLYTGELFF
TRBV20-1	.	CSARGGDNEQFF
TRBV20-1	few	CSARGGRATDTQYF
TRBV4-1	many	CASSHSQQTKDQPQHF
TRBV7-2	few	CASSRQREYEQYF
TRBV28	few	CASRTSGTGAYNEQFF
TRBV25-1	few	CASSGGMVSHEQYF
TRBV5-1	many	CASSLASGGAGDTQYF
TRBV21-1	.	CASSPSSLYEQYF
TRBV4-3	few	CASSQGAGGTYEQYF
TRBV29-1	.	CSVSRLQTGYEQYF
TRBV5-1	many	CASSLTGDSEYGYTF
TRBV7-3	once	CASSLGTPGTEAFF
TRBV20-1	.	CSAGSGNTGELFF
TRBV28	many	CASGGQAYSYEQYF
TRBV20-1	few	CSARAGGRSTDTQYF
TRBV27	few	CASSLSVTGGHEQYF
TRBV5-6	few	CASSTGQGDTIYF
TRBV4-3	.	CASSQDKFGTHEYF
TRBV9	few	CATGGGQGNSFPNEQFF
TRBV10-3	few	CAISEPDSPPYEQYF
TRBV7-2	.	CASSLRSGRGFTDTQYF
TRBV7-6	few	CASSFGTSGYTGELFF